The 7 T cell receptor beta chains listed next were all sequenced from one sample in a study. Cells sorted as Tregs were CD4+, CD25+ and CD127-/low. TCRdb reanalysed the 5' RACE reads using MiXCR and keeps one entry per CDR3 protein. The sample has some 10,000 distinct CDR3 sequences, roughly 17% seen once. Sequences were obtained from Tregs sorted from a lymph node. Every receptor here comes from a female donor with breast cancer.

This clonotype was counted ten times or more. This rearrangement joins TRBV5-5 to TRBJ2-7; 8 positions match TRBD2. Trimming cost V 0 bases and J 7 bases; bases outside gene matches: 6. The germline V gene encodes CDR1 SGHKS and CDR2 YYEKEE (reference sequence). The CDR3 totals 14 residues. The DNA of the CDR3 is TGTGCCAGCAGCTTGGCGGGAGGGATGAGTGAGCAGTACTTC. The encoded protein is CASSLAGGMSEQYF.

This clonotype was observed many times. J is TRBJ2-7 and V is TRBV20-1; 8 positions match TRBD1. Germline trimming cut 0 bases from V and 3 bases from J; bases unmatched to any gene: 16. This CDR3 is built from 18 residues. CDR1 and CDR2 (germline): DFQATT, SNEGSKA (reference sequence). The chain's CDR3 is CSARDPLRQGRRIYEQYF. In nucleotides, the CDR3 is TGCAGTGCTAGAGACCCTCTGCGACAGGGGAGAAGGATCTACGAGCAGTACTTC.

In this sample, this clonotype turned up many times. V gene TRBV6-4 combines with J gene TRBJ2-3; TRBD1 or TRBD2 may be the D gene (5 bases each). The CDR3 loop spans 14 amino acids. CDR1 MRHNA and CDR2 SNTAGT come from the germline V gene. The germline V and J ends were trimmed by 0 bases and 1 base, with 5 bases remaining between them. CDR3 sequence reads: CASSDSGGTDTQYF. DNA for the CDR3: TGTGCCAGCAGTGACTCGGGGGGCACAGATACGCAGTATTTT.

The chain joins TRBV6-2 or TRBV6-3 to TRBJ1-5, with TRBD1 identical over 8 bases. V trimming: 4 bases; J trimming: 8 bases; junction bases outside the gene matches: 10. Germline lookup yields CDR1 MNHEY and CDR2 SVGEGT. The CDR3 runs 15 residues. CDR3 sequence: CASSWGQVVSKPQHF. DNA for the CDR3: TGTGCCAGCAGTTGGGGACAGGTAGTCAGCAAGCCCCAGCATTTT.

This clonotype was found many times. The rearrangement uses TRBV5-1 and TRBJ2-3, with 13 bases identical to TRBD2. V lost 2 bases, J lost 4 bases, and 4 bases stayed unmatched. This CDR3 comprises 16 residues. Germline values: CDR1 SGHRS, CDR2 YFSETQ. The CDR3 DNA is TGCGCCAGCAGCTTTGGACTAGCGGGAGCCGCAGATACGCAGTATTTT. Protein product: CASSFGLAGAADTQYF.

This clonotype is deemed medium-sized. The chain couples TRBV4-2 to TRBJ1-2, with D maybe TRBD1 (5 bases). V shed 1 base and J shed 4 bases, with 19 bases lying between them. The germline gives CDR1 LGHNA, CDR2 YNFKEQ. The CDR3 length is 17 residues. The CDR3 sequence is CASSQVGEAPEGYGYTF. CDR3 nucleotide sequence: TGTGCCAGCAGCCAAGTGGGGGAGGCTCCGGAGGGCTATGGCTACACCTTC.

The rearrangement joins TRBV12-3 or TRBV12-4 to TRBJ2-4; TRBD1 matches at 10 bases. Losses at the gene ends were 6 bases for V and 6 bases for J; bases not matched to a gene: 17. The CDR3 is 18 amino acids. CDR3 DNA: TGTGCCAGCAGACGAAGAACCGGGACAGGGGAACAGGGAAACATTCAGTACTTC. It is translated as CASRRRTGTGEQGNIQYF.